Ten or more counts support the clone carrying this TCR beta chain. Antigen unknown. This entry comes from a study of early T cells in non-severe SARS-CoV-2 infection. Study results and caveats: The study's VDJdb matching favored anti-spike CD8 responses and missed private and CD4 specificities.

As part of library construction, unique molecular identifiers were attached to individual cDNA molecules. From the 5' RACE reads, TCRdb called clonotypes with MiXCR, one entry per CDR3 protein. The sample lists about 77,000 distinct CDR3 sequences, more than 7.5% seen once, with roughly 4.8% in the top ten. Per germline, CDR1 KGHSH and CDR2 LQKENI. The CDR3 covers 13 residues. Trimming removed 3 bases at V and 0 bases at J, with 5 bases between. This clonotype was obtained from an adult who was a healthcare worker with PCR-confirmed SARS-CoV-2 infection or an uninfected control (not recorded which). The sequenced sample was whole blood. V usage is TRBV18 and J usage is TRBJ1-1; D gene uncertain. The CDR3 bases are TGTGCCAGCTCACCCATGGTGAACACTGAAGCTTTCTTT. Translation gives CASSPMVNTEAFF.